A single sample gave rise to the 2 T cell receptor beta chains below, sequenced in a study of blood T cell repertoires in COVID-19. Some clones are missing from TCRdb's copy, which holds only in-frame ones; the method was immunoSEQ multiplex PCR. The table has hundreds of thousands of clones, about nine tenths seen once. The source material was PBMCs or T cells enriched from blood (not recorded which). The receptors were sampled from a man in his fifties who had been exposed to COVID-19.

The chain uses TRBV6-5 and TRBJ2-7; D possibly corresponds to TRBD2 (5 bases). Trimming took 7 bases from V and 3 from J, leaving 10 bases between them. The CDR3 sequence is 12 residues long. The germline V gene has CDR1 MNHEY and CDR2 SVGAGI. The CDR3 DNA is TGTGCCAGCATAGAGGAGGTCTACGAGCAGTACGTC. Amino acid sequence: CASIEEVYEQYV.

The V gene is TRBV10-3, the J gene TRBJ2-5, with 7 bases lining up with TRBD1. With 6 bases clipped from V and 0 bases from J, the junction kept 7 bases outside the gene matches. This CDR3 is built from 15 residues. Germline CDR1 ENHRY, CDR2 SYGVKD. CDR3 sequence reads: CAISPGQLNQETQYF. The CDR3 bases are TGTGCCATCAGCCCGGGACAGCTGAACCAAGAGACCCAGTACTTC.